This T cell receptor beta chain was captured in a study of T cell responses to AZD1222 COVID-19 vaccine. The method was immunoSEQ multiplex PCR; TCRdb's version includes in-frame clones alone and lacks a portion of them. The repertoire holds about 150,000 clones, about 95% seen once, with 0.95% to 1.5% in the top ten. Germline trimming cut 5 bases from V and 8 bases from J; bases unmatched to any gene: 9. Germline V CDR1 and CDR2: SGHVS, FNYEAQ. This CDR3 spans 16 amino acids. The clonotype comes from an adult in good health. The rearrangement joins TRBV7-6 to TRBJ2-2; TRBD2 aligns across 12 bases. The sample was peripheral blood, taken on day 0 of AZD1222 vaccination. The CDR3 sequence: CASSRVSSGRGGELFF. In nucleotides, the CDR3 is TGTGCCAGCAGCCGCGTCTCTAGCGGGAGGGGTGGGGAGCTGTTTTTT.